This record looks at one TCR beta chain sequence and its context. The antigen is unknown. Sequencing was performed with immunoSEQ multiplex PCR; in TCRdb, only in-frame clones are kept and a portion is missing. This table has about 92,000 clones, roughly four fifths appearing once. These data originate in a study of a mutant IDH1 vaccine in newly diagnosed glioma. Study details: Antecedent treatment encompassed radiotherapy, temozolomide, or their combination; the majority received both. Study findings and constraints: Altogether, 85% to 95% of patients exhibited vaccine-induced immune responses.

Trimming took 2 bases from V and 4 from J, leaving 8 bases between them. This CDR3 has 13 residues. Germline V gene lookup returns CDR1 GTSNPN and CDR2 SVGIG (reference sequence). As for time point: baseline, week 1 (first vaccination visit). Described treatment: pre-vaccination baseline after standard-of-care therapy. The sequences come from PBMCs, collected from a glioma patient treated with radiotherapy, temozolomide or both. The origin of this receptor is a woman in her forties or fifties with glioma. This chain uses TRBV30 with TRBJ1-4; D remains unclear. The CDR3 coding sequence is TGTGCCTGGAGTCGGCAGAATAATGAAAAACTGTTTTTT. Translation: CAWSRQNNEKLFF.